These 15 T cell receptor beta chains share one sample of origin, sequenced in a study of shared clonotypes between healthy human individuals. Method: immunoSEQ multiplex PCR; TCRdb's copy keeps in-frame clones and lacks some. This table holds approximately 640,000 clones, around 91% found once. Sequenced material: memory CD8+ T cells from PBMCs. The subset: CD45RO+ cells pooled with CCR7-negative TemRA cells. These receptors were collected from a young man in good health. Some clones in this sample may be carry-over from other donors' samples.

The rearrangement uses TRBV27 and TRBJ1-4; the D is unclear. The CDR3 loop spans 16 amino acids. V shed 5 bases and J shed 0 bases, with 13 bases lying between them. Per germline, CDR1 MNHEY and CDR2 SMNVEV (reference sequence). DNA of the CDR3: TGTGCCAGCAGTCAAAAGCGTACTACAACTAATGAAAAACTGTTTTTT. It encodes CASSQKRTTTNEKLFF.

The chain uses TRBV7-9 and TRBJ2-5, with 8 nucleotides matching TRBD2. The CDR3 totals 15 residues. V lost 5 bases to trimming and J lost 5 bases; unmatched junction nucleotides: 10. Germline V gives CDR1 SEHNR, CDR2 FQNEAQ (reference sequence). The CDR3 protein is CASSPGGAYRETQYF. In DNA form, the CDR3 reads TGTGCCAGCAGCCCGGGAGGGGCCTACAGGGAGACCCAGTACTTC.

The chain links TRBV7-3 to TRBJ2-1; 12 nucleotides line up with TRBD2. The germline CDR1 and CDR2 sequences are SGHTA and FQGTGA. CDR3 length: 16 amino acids. V shed 2 bases, J shed 7 bases, and the junction held 6 bases outside the gene matches. Here the CDR3 DNA reads TGTGCCAGCAGCTTACTAGCGGGAGGGCGGGGAAATGAGCAGTTCTTC. Translation gives CASSLLAGGRGNEQFF.

About this clone: Lacking the conserved final phenylalanine or tryptophan, this CDR3 likely reflects a read error. The limits of the CDR3 on the DNA are not certain, so only TCRdb's listed CDR3 is given. J is TRBJ2-7 and V is TRBV3-1 (or the pseudogene TRBV3-2). Ends included, the CDR3 has 8 residues. Germline values: CDR1 LGHDT, CDR2 YNNKEL (reference sequence). The CDR3 protein is CASSPGTP.

V usage is TRBV5-6 and J usage is TRBJ2-7; no clear D. The length of the CDR3 is 14 residues. Deletions cut 4 bases from V and 6 bases from J, with 17 bases between. Germline V CDR1 and CDR2: SGHDT, YYEEEE. The CDR3: CASSLFRAEVEQYF. DNA for the CDR3: TGTGCCAGCAGCCTCTTCCGGGCCGAGGTCGAGCAGTACTTC.

This sequence joins TRBV11-2 and TRBJ2-5; maybe TRBD2 (6 bases). The CDR3 runs to 18 residues. Trimming removed 6 bases from V and 5 bases from J, with 28 bases in between. Germline V gives CDR1 SGHAT, CDR2 FQNNGV. This CDR3 reads CASRSPRGQQRRGETQYF. In nucleotides, the CDR3 is TGTGCCAGCAGGTCACCTAGGGGCCAGCAACGTCGGGGGGAGACCCAGTACTTC.

This clone has a single count. V and J are TRBV6-5 and TRBJ2-5; D might be TRBD2 (6 bases). The CDR3 consists of 14 residues. The germline V gene encodes CDR1 MNHEY and CDR2 SVGAGI. Between the trimmed V and J ends, which lost 6 bases and 4 bases, there was a span of 15 bases. The CDR3 loop is CASSFSGFGETQYF. In nucleotides, the CDR3 is TGTGCCAGCAGCTTTAGCGGTTTCGGAGAGACCCAGTACTTC.

The chain recombines TRBV2 with TRBJ2-7; tentative D call: TRBD2 (5 bases). The CDR3 has 13 residues. CDR1 SNHLY and CDR2 FYNNEI come from the germline V gene. The V end lost 2 bases, the J end lost 12 bases, and 17 bases lay between the germline ends. CDR3 sequence: CASSEPGLLSPYF. The CDR3 DNA sequence: TGTGCCAGCAGTGAACCAGGACTGTTATCGCCGTACTTC.

There are many counts of this clone. The rearrangement joins TRBV9 to TRBJ2-1; possibly TRBD2 for D (5 bases). The CDR3 sequence is 15 residues long. The V gene lost 3 bases and the J gene lost 6 bases, with 16 bases spanning the gap. Germline lookup yields CDR1 SGDLS and CDR2 YYNGEE. The CDR3 reads CASSADPGEGNEQFF. CDR3 nucleotide sequence: TGTGCCAGCAGCGCCGACCCAGGTGAGGGCAATGAGCAGTTCTTC. Looking up the rest from reference TRBV9 and TRBJ2-1 gives the full variable domain: DSGVTQTPKHLITATGQRVTLRCSPRSGDLSVYWYQQSLDQGLQFLIQYYNGEERAKGNILERFSAQQFPDLHSELNLSSLELGDSALYFCASSADPGEGNEQFFGPGTRLTVL.

The chain is built from TRBV7-6 and TRBJ2-7, with D uncertain. The germline CDR1 and CDR2 sequences are SGHVS and FNYEAQ. The CDR3 has 13 residues. Trimming removed 2 bases at V and 3 bases at J, with 8 bases between. The CDR3 loop is CASSLRLDYEQYF. Written as DNA, the CDR3 is TGTGCCAGCAGCTTAAGGCTAGACTACGAGCAGTACTTC.

This chain uses TRBV10-3 with TRBJ2-2, with D perhaps matching TRBD1 (6 bases). Trimming stripped 8 bases from V and 6 bases from J, with 19 bases between. CDR1 is ENHRY and CDR2 is SYGVKD in the germline V gene. The CDR3 is 15 residues long. The CDR3 loop is CAIGPGLEGAGELFF. CDR3 nucleotides: TGTGCCATCGGGCCGGGGTTAGAGGGGGCCGGGGAGCTGTTTTTT.

Note on this clone: A far larger clone is only one base removed, so a read error is likely. Other DNA variants within this sample encode the same CDR3. The chain joins TRBV7-2 to TRBJ1-1; D is unclear. Deletions cut 6 bases from V and 0 bases from J, with 5 bases between. The CDR3 has 12 amino acids. CDR1 SGHTA and CDR2 FQGNSA come from the germline V gene. The DNA of the CDR3 is TGTGCCAGCAGTCGAATGAACACTGAAGCTTTCTTT. Protein: CASSRMNTEAFF.

The chain uses TRBV7-8 and TRBJ1-5; D gene uncertain. Germline CDR1 SGHVS, CDR2 FQNEAQ. Trimming pared 9 bases from V and 0 bases from J, leaving 18 bases between. This CDR3 is built from 16 residues. CDR3 nucleotide sequence: TGTGCCAGGGCCGGCGTCGGGCGAGATAGCAATCAGCCCCAGCATTTT. It specifies CARAGVGRDSNQPQHF.

The chain joins TRBV6-5 to TRBJ2-3, with TRBD2 as a possible D gene (5 bases). This CDR3 has 16 residues. Germline V gene lookup returns CDR1 MNHEY and CDR2 SVGAGI. The V and J ends lost 0 bases and 6 bases respectively, with 16 bases between them. The CDR3: CASSYSYRGPRDTQYF. The CDR3 nucleotides are TGTGCCAGCAGTTACTCATACCGGGGTCCAAGGGATACGCAGTATTTT.

The J gene is TRBJ1-3, the V gene TRBV9; D gene uncertain. V dropped 5 bases and J dropped 2 bases, with 11 bases sitting between them. The CDR3 sequence is 14 residues long. CDR1 SGDLS and CDR2 YYNGEE come from the germline V gene. CDR3 DNA sequence: TGTGCCAGCAGAGGACGGACCCCTGGAAACACCATATATTTT. Translation gives CASRGRTPGNTIYF.